This TCR beta chain came from a study of cytomegalovirus exposure and HLA in healthy donors. General observations from the study: A classifier reportedly called cytomegalovirus status with high sensitivity and specificity. In vitro testing confirmed a few CMV-associated chains as specific for CMV antigens.

This clone was found once. What it binds is unknown. Donors were drawn from the approximately 120-subject validation cohort, separate from the approximately 680-subject first cohort. The protocol was immunoSEQ multiplex PCR, while the TCRdb copy is restricted to in-frame clones and leaves out a portion. The data contain 150,000 to 160,000 clones, about 88% of them singletons. The specimen sequenced was PBMCs. The sequence was collected from a man younger than 35 in good health and CMV-seropositive.

In DNA, the CDR3 is TGTGCCAGCACCATGGGAGTAGCGGGAGGGGGGCAAGAGACCCAGTACTTC. This gives the protein CASTMGVAGGGQETQYF. The rearrangement uses TRBV7-2 and TRBJ2-5; TRBD2 agrees at 11 bases. The CDR3 extends over 17 amino acids. V lost 7 bases, J lost 2 bases, and 12 bases stayed unmatched. In germline, CDR1 is SGHTA, CDR2 FQGNSA.